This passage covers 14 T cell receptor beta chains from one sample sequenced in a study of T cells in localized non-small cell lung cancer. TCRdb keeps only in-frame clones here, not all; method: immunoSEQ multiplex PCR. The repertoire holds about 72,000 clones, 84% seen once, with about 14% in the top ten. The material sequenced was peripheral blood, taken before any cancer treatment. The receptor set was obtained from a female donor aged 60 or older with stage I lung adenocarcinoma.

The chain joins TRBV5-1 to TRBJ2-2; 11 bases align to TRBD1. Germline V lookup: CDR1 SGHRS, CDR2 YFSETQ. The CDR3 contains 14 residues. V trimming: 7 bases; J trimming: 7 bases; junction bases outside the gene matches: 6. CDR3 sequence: CASQGQGEIGELFF. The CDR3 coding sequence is TGCGCCAGCCAGGGACAGGGGGAAATCGGGGAGCTGTTTTTT. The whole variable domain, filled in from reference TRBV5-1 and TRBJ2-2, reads KAGVTQTPRYLIKTRGQQVTLSCSPISGHRSVSWYQQTPGQGLQFLFEYFSETQRNKGNFPGRFSGRQFSNSRSEMNVSTLELGDSALYLCASQGQGEIGELFFGEGSRLTVL.

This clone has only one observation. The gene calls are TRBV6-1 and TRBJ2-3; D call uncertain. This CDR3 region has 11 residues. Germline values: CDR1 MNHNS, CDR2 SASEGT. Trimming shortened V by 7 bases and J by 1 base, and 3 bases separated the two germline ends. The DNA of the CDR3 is TGTGCCAGCACCGGCACAGATACGCAGTATTTT. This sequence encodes CASTGTDTQYF.

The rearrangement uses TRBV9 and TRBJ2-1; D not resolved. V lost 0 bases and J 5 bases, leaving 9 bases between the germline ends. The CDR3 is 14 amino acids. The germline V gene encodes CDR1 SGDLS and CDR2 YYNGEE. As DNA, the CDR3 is TGTGCCAGCAGCGTAGGGTGGCAGGACAATGAGCAGTTCTTC. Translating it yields CASSVGWQDNEQFF.

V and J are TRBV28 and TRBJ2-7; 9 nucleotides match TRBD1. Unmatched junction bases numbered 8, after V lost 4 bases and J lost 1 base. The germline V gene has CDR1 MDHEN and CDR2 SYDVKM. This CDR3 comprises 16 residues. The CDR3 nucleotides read TGTGCCAGCAGTTCCGGTGGGGGGACAGGGTCCTACGAGCAGTACTTC. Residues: CASSSGGGTGSYEQYF. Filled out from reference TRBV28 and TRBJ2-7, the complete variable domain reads DVKVTQSSRYLVKRTGEKVFLECVQDMDHENMFWYRQDPGLGLRLIYFSYDVKMKEKGDIPEGYSVSREKKERFSLILESASTNQTSMYLCASSSGGGTGSYEQYFGPGTRLTVT.

The CDR3 sequence: CASSLVGVRTDTQYF. DNA for the CDR3: TGCGCCAGCAGCTTGGTGGGGGTACGGACAGATACGCAGTATTTT. The chain combines TRBV5-1 with TRBJ2-3; tentatively, D is TRBD1 or TRBD2 (5 bases each). The CDR3 consists of 15 residues. V lost 0 bases and J 3 bases, leaving 11 bases between the germline ends. CDR1 SGHRS and CDR2 YFSETQ come from the germline V gene.

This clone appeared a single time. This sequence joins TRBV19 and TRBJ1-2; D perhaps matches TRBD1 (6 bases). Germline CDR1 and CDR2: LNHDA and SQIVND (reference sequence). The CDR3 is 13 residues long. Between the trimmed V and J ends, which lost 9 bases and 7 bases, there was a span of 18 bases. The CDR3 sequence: CASMYTGRAGYTF. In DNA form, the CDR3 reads TGTGCCAGCATGTACACAGGGAGGGCTGGCTACACCTTC.

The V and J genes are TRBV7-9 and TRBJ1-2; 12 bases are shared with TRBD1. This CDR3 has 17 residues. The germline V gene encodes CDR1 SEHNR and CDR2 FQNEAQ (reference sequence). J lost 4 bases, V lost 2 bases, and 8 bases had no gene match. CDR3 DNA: TGTGCCAGCAGCTTATCCCTCGGGACAGGGGGCACCTATGGCTACACCTTC. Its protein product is CASSLSLGTGGTYGYTF.

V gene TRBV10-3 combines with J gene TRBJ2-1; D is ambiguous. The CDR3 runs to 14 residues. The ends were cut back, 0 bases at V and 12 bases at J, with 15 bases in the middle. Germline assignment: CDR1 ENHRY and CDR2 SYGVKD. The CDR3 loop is CAISESGSSTVQFF. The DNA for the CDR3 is TGTGCCATCAGTGAGTCAGGCTCTTCCACGGTGCAGTTCTTC.

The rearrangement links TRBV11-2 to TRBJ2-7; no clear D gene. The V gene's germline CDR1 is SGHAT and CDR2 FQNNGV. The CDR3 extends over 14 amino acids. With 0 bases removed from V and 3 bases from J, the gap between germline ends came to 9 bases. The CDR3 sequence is CASSLEAKNYEQYF. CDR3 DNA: TGTGCCAGCAGCTTAGAGGCCAAAAACTACGAGCAGTACTTC.

The CDR3 loop is CASSQDGLGRLANVLTF. For the CDR3, the DNA is TGCGCCAGCAGCCAAGATGGCCTTGGCAGGTTAGCCAACGTCCTGACTTTC. The rearrangement joins TRBV4-1 to TRBJ2-6; D gene ambiguous. Per germline, CDR1 MGHRA and CDR2 YSYEKL. The CDR3 covers 17 residues. Trimming removed 0 bases at V and 7 bases at J, with 16 bases between.

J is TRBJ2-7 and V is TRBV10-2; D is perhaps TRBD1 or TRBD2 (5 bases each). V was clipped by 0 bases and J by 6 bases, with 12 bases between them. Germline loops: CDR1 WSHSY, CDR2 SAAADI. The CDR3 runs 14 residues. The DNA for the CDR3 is TGCGCCAGCAGTGAGTCGAGGGGTGGAGGCGAGCAGTACTTC. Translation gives CASSESRGGGEQYF.

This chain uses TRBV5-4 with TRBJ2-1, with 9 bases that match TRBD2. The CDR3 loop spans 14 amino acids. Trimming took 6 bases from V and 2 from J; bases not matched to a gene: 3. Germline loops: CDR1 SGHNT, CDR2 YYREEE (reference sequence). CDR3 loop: CASTLAGTYNEQFF. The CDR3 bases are TGTGCCAGCACGCTAGCGGGAACCTACAATGAGCAGTTCTTC.

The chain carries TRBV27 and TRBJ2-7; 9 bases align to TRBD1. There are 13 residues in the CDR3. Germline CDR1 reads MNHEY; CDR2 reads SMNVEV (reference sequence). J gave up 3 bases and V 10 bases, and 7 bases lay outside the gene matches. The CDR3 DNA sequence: TGTGCCACCCAACAGGACAGGGGCTACGAGCAGTACTTC. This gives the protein CATQQDRGYEQYF.

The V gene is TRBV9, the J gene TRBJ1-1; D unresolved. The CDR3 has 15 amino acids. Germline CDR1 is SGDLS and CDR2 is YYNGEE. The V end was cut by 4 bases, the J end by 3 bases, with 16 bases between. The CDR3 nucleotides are TGTGCCAGCAGCCCCCGAACTTTCCCGGACACTGAAGCTTTCTTT. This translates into CASSPRTFPDTEAFF.